The 6 T cell receptor beta chains given below trace back to one sample, sequenced in a study of blood T cell repertoires in COVID-19. Only in-frame clones appear in the TCRdb table, and some are missing; sequencing was by immunoSEQ multiplex PCR. The sample yields approximately 170,000 clones, around 82% seen once. Sequencing input: peripheral blood. These receptor sequences come from a woman in her sixties or seventies who had recovered from COVID-19.

The chain employs TRBV5-1 and TRBJ2-7; the D gene is possibly TRBD2 (7 bases). CDR3 size: 15 residues. CDR1 is SGHRS, CDR2 YFSETQ, per germline. V lost 0 bases to trimming and J lost 0 bases, with 10 bases between them. The CDR3 spells CASSLGGGGSYEQYF. The CDR3 DNA is TGCGCCAGCAGCTTGGGGGGAGGGGGCTCCTACGAGCAGTACTTC.

The chain carries TRBV24-1 and TRBJ2-3; 8 bases align to TRBD2. Trimming cost V 9 bases and J 0 bases; bases outside gene matches: 10. Germline values: CDR1 KGHDR, CDR2 SFDVKD. The CDR3 runs 16 residues. The CDR3 DNA follows: TGTGCCACCGCCCCGAGTAGCGGGGATAGCACAGATACGCAGTATTTT. Encoded protein: CATAPSSGDSTDTQYF.

This chain uses TRBV7-9 with TRBJ2-2, with 12 positions matching TRBD2. From germline, CDR1 is SEHNR and CDR2 FQNEAQ (reference sequence). Germline trimming cut 7 bases from V and 7 bases from J; bases unmatched to any gene: 7. CDR3 size: 15 residues. The CDR3 nucleotides read TGTGCCAGCACCGTACGACTAGCGGGGGACGGGGAGCTGTTTTTT. Its protein is CASTVRLAGDGELFF.

The gene calls are TRBV2 and TRBJ1-2; no clear D. Germline-derived CDR1 and CDR2 are SNHLY and FYNNEI. This CDR3 region has 14 residues. V dropped 2 bases and J dropped 7 bases, with 14 bases sitting between them. The CDR3 is CASSELRVSGGYTF. CDR3 DNA sequence: TGTGCCAGCAGTGAATTGCGGGTTTCTGGTGGCTACACCTTC.

The genes are TRBV10-3 and TRBJ2-2, with 12 bases fitting TRBD2. The CDR3 covers 16 residues. V was pared by 8 bases and J by 7 bases, with 11 bases of the junction left unmatched. CDR1 and CDR2 from the germline V gene are ENHRY and SYGVKD. The CDR3 nucleotides are TGTGCCATCGGGCGGCTAGCGGGAGGGTTGAGCGGGGAGCTGTTTTTT. As protein: CAIGRLAGGLSGELFF.

This clone appeared a single time. The CDR3 region has the DNA TGTGCCAGCAGTTACGGCGGTCCCTACGAGCAGTACTTC. Its translation is CASSYGGPYEQYF. The V call is TRBV6-2 or TRBV6-3, the J call TRBJ2-7; D unresolved. Germline V gene data show CDR1 as MNHEY and CDR2 as SVGEGT. Trimming shortened V by 2 bases and J by 2 bases, and 7 bases separated the two germline ends. This CDR3 has 13 amino acids.